Presented here are 18 T cell receptor beta chains from one specimen sequenced in a study of a mutant IDH1 vaccine in newly diagnosed glioma. Libraries were prepared by immunoSEQ multiplex PCR; TCRdb keeps only in-frame clonotypes and omits some of them. Seen here are tens of thousands of clones, about four fifths observed once, and the top ten hold about 4.8%. The time point: baseline, week 1 (first vaccination visit). The treatment is: pre-vaccination baseline after standard-of-care therapy. The specimen comprised peripheral blood mononuclear cells (PBMCs), sampled from a glioma patient treated with radiotherapy, temozolomide or both. These TCRs come from a woman younger than 35 with glioma. Some clones in this sample may be carry-over from other donors' samples.

The chain combines TRBV5-1 with TRBJ2-7; no firm D call. V was cut by 2 bases and J by 4 bases, with 4 bases left in between. Germline lookup yields CDR1 SGHRS and CDR2 YFSETQ. The CDR3 is 11 residues long. CDR3 sequence reads: CASSLYYEQYF. In DNA form, the CDR3 reads TGCGCCAGCAGCTTATATTACGAGCAGTACTTC.

The chain couples TRBV6-6 to TRBJ2-7; no clear D gene. CDR3 length: 12 amino acids. CDR1 and CDR2 (germline): MNHNY, SVGAGI (reference sequence). Deletions cut 2 bases from V and 0 bases from J, with 2 bases between. The CDR3 nucleotides are TGTGCCAGCAGTTACAGCTCCTACGAGCAGTACTTC. It specifies CASSYSSYEQYF.

This chain links TRBV6-1 with TRBJ2-5, with 7 bases matching TRBD2. The germline gives CDR1 MNHNS, CDR2 SASEGT. The V and J ends lost 7 bases and 1 base, in that order; junction bases with no gene match: 9. CDR3 length equals 15 residues. The CDR3: CASKAGEVLQETQYF. The CDR3 DNA reads as TGTGCCAGCAAGGCGGGAGAAGTTCTCCAAGAGACCCAGTACTTC.

This clone was detected a few times. The chain uses TRBV5-1 and TRBJ1-1; D is possibly TRBD1 (5 bases). This CDR3 has 16 amino acids. Trimming removed 5 bases at V and 0 bases at J, with 17 bases between. In germline, CDR1 is SGHRS, CDR2 YFSETQ. CDR3: CASSSRGFSLNTEAFF. Written as DNA, the CDR3 is TGCGCCAGCAGTTCGCGGGGGTTTTCTCTGAACACTGAAGCTTTCTTT.

The chain couples TRBV27 to TRBJ1-1, with D unresolved. There are 13 residues in the CDR3. V gave up 2 bases and J gave up 4 bases, with 8 bases separating them. The V gene's germline CDR1 is MNHEY and CDR2 SMNVEV (reference sequence). As DNA, the CDR3 is TGTGCCAGCAGTTTAGGACGGAGCACTGAAGCTTTCTTT. Translation gives CASSLGRSTEAFF.

This chain joins TRBV5-6 and TRBJ1-1, with D tentatively TRBD1 (5 bases). The germline V and J ends were trimmed by 0 bases and 4 bases, with 13 bases remaining between them. This CDR3 spans 15 amino acids. Germline loops: CDR1 SGHDT, CDR2 YYEEEE. The CDR3 DNA follows: TGTGCCAGCAGCTTGGGGCAGGGCTCGGGCACTGAAGCTTTCTTT. Amino acid sequence: CASSLGQGSGTEAFF.

This chain connects TRBV19 to TRBJ1-2; D perhaps matches TRBD1 (5 bases). The germline gives CDR1 LNHDA, CDR2 SQIVND (reference sequence). The V and J ends lost 6 bases and 5 bases respectively, with 22 bases between them. The CDR3 is 16 amino acids. The CDR3 DNA follows: TGTGCCAGTAGCCCCCACAGCCCGGGACGGGATTATGGCTACACCTTC. It encodes CASSPHSPGRDYGYTF.

J is TRBJ2-2 and V is TRBV19; 10 bases align to TRBD2. The CDR3 covers 17 residues. The V gene's germline CDR1 is LNHDA and CDR2 SQIVND (reference sequence). J lost 1 base, V lost 7 bases, and 9 bases had no gene match. As DNA, the CDR3 is TGTGCCAGTACCCCCCGGCTAGCGGGAGTGAACACCGGGGAGCTGTTTTTT. Translation gives CASTPRLAGVNTGELFF.

CDR3 loop: CASSSEMTGPWIYGYTF. CDR3 nucleotides: TGTGCCAGCAGCTCGGAAATGACAGGCCCCTGGATCTATGGCTACACCTTC. The chain couples TRBV7-2 to TRBJ1-2; weak D call: TRBD1 (6 bases). The CDR3 has 17 residues. Trimming took off 4 bases at V and 4 bases at J, with 22 bases between the two ends. Germline V gives CDR1 SGHTA, CDR2 FQGNSA.

The chain is built from TRBV4-2 and TRBJ1-1; TRBD1 agrees at 7 bases. CDR3 length equals 17 residues. Germline lookup yields CDR1 LGHNA and CDR2 YNFKEQ. V lost 1 base and J lost 7; bases outside the gene matches: 15. The CDR3 coding sequence is TGTGCCAGCAGCCAAGGGGCCAAGACAGGGCGACATCATGAAGCTTTCTTT. Its translation: CASSQGAKTGRHHEAFF.

This clone showed up just a few times. The chain is built from TRBV4-1 and TRBJ1-1; 7 nucleotides agree with TRBD1. Germline CDR1 and CDR2: MGHRA and YSYEKL. V dropped 1 base and J dropped 7; count of bases not matched to a gene: 9. This CDR3 has 15 amino acids. The CDR3 DNA is TGCGCCAGCAGCCAAGTGGAGGGGGCGAGGGGTGAAGCTTTCTTT. Protein sequence: CASSQVEGARGEAFF.

The chain joins TRBV6-5 to TRBJ2-5; a weak D match, TRBD2 (6 bases). The CDR3 length is 14 residues. V dropped 2 bases and J dropped 1 base, with 8 bases sitting between them. Germline V gene sequence: CDR1 MNHEY, CDR2 SVGAGI. The CDR3: CASSYPGVQETQYF. The CDR3 region has the DNA TGTGCCAGCAGTTACCCGGGGGTCCAAGAGACCCAGTACTTC.

This clone occurred once. The CDR3 protein is CSVVQTGYTF. Here the CDR3 DNA reads TGCAGCGTTGTACAGACCGGCTACACCTTC. The rearrangement links TRBV29-1 to TRBJ1-2; D uncertain. Trimming took off 4 bases at V and 8 bases at J, with 8 bases between the two ends. This CDR3 region has 10 residues. Germline assignment: CDR1 SQVTM and CDR2 ANQGSEA.

This clone has just one count. The chain uses TRBV23-1 and TRBJ2-3; D may be TRBD1 (6 bases). TRBV23-1 is reported as an ORF; its role is uncertain. The CDR3 spans 14 residues. V lost 7 bases and J 3 bases, leaving 14 bases between the germline ends. The CDR3 DNA sequence: TGCGCCAGCAAGACAGGATGGAGGACAGATACGCAGTATTTT. Its protein is CASKTGWRTDTQYF.

This clone has just a few counts. The chain combines TRBV6-1 with TRBJ2-3, with 9 nucleotides matching TRBD2. The germline V gene encodes CDR1 MNHNS and CDR2 SASEGT. After removal of 0 bases from V and 4 bases from J, the junction contained 5 bases not matched to a gene. CDR3 length equals 16 residues. The CDR3 loop is CASSEAHGGGADTQYF. The CDR3 DNA reads TGTGCCAGCAGTGAAGCCCATGGCGGGGGGGCAGATACGCAGTATTTT.

This clone was seen a handful of times. This chain connects TRBV7-8 to TRBJ1-5; D ambiguous. V gave up 2 bases and J gave up 2 bases, with 7 bases separating them. This CDR3 is built from 14 residues. The germline gives CDR1 SGHVS, CDR2 FQNEAQ. The CDR3 DNA reads as TGTGCCAGCAGCTTATCCGGAGGCAATCAGCCCCAGCATTTT. It yields the protein CASSLSGGNQPQHF.

This CDR3 is CASIATPGPDTEAFF. The CDR3 region has the DNA TGTGCCAGCATCGCGACCCCGGGGCCGGACACTGAAGCTTTCTTT. The rearrangement links TRBV7-2 to TRBJ1-1, with a possible D match to TRBD1 (5 bases). CDR3 length: 15 residues. V shed 7 bases and J shed 3 bases, with 18 bases lying between them. Germline CDR1 is SGHTA and CDR2 is FQGNSA. The variable domain in full, completed from reference TRBV7-2 and TRBJ1-1, reads GAGVSQSPSNKVTEKGKDVELRCDPISGHTALYWYRQSLGQGLEFLIYFQGNSAPDKSGLPSDRFSAERTGGSVSTLTIQRTQQEDSAVYLCASIATPGPDTEAFFGQGTRLTVV.

The V and J genes are TRBV9 and TRBJ2-3, with D possibly matching TRBD2 (5 bases). Germline-derived CDR1 and CDR2 are SGDLS and YYNGEE. CDR3 length: 17 residues. The V gene lost 0 bases and the J gene lost 3 bases, with 17 bases spanning the gap. Here the CDR3 DNA reads TGTGCCAGCAGCGTAGGAGTCGGGGTGTCGGTAACAGATACGCAGTATTTT. Translating it yields CASSVGVGVSVTDTQYF.